This T cell receptor (beta chain) originates from a study of T cells in Graves' hyperthyroidism and ophthalmopathy. Study in general: Peripheral blood sampling occurred at initial diagnosis, before any treatment.

Ophthalmopathy patients had Clinical Activity Score at least 3, NOSPECS grade at least 4, duration under 3 months. RNA transcripts yielded amplified TCR beta CDR3 regions. The HTBI primer set served for first-round RT-PCR of the TCR CDR3. TCRdb re-analysed the multiplex PCR reads in MiXCR, keeping a single row per CDR3 protein. The repertoire includes 350,000 or so distinct CDR3 sequences, roughly 20% of them detected once, and about a sixth sits in the top ten. This CDR3 is 14 amino acids long. Germline V gene sequence: CDR1 LGHNA, CDR2 YSLEER. Germline trimming cut 2 bases from V and 11 bases from J; bases unmatched to any gene: 9. This clonotype was seen more than once but under ten times.

This clonotype was sampled from a woman in her forties with Graves' ophthalmopathy. The V call is TRBV4-3, the J call TRBJ1-2; 9 bases fit TRBD1. Sequencing was done on a sample of blood. The CDR3 loop reads CASSQIPGQGIYTF. The CDR3 coding sequence is TGCGCCAGCAGCCAAATTCCGGGACAGGGAATTTACACCTTC.